This TCR beta chain was recorded in a study of low-dose radiotherapy and immunotherapy resistance in tumors. TRAV- and TRBV-specific primers, spanning alpha and beta chains, primed first-strand cDNA. The authors ran 20 PCR cycles to amplify TCRs with a constant-region primer and V-primer adapter. TCRdb redid the calling of the reads with MiXCR, one entry per CDR3 protein. The sample includes about 97,000 distinct CDR3 sequences, around 21% of them seen just once. Trimming pared 4 bases from V and 5 bases from J, leaving 21 bases between. CDR3 length equals 16 residues. Germline V CDR1 and CDR2: SGHNT, YYREEE (reference sequence). The time point denotes: after trial treatment. Noted treatment: LDRT plus nivolumab, ipilimumab, low-dose cyclophosphamide and aspirin (RACIN trial).

The chain is built from TRBV5-4 and TRBJ2-5; D uncertain. This TCR was recovered from a male donor with prostate cancer. Source: PBMCs, taken after low-dose radiotherapy plus immunotherapy. DNA of the CDR3: TGTGCCAGCAGCCCTGGGCAGCTGACCCGCCAGGAGACCCAGTACTTC. Translated: CASSPGQLTRQETQYF. Looking up the rest from reference TRBV5-4 and TRBJ2-5 gives the full variable domain: ETGVTQSPTHLIKTRGQQVTLRCSSQSGHNTVSWYQQALGQGPQFIFQYYREEENGRGNFPPRFSGLQFPNYSSELNVNALELDDSALYLCASSPGQLTRQETQYFGPGTRLLVL.